One and the same sample provided the 9 T cell receptor beta chains below, sequenced in a study of beta chain features in type 1 diabetes. All of the isolated RNA was reverse transcribed, so expressed TCRB transcripts were sequenced. Sequencing used immunoSEQ multiplex PCR; TCRdb keeps in-frame clones, though not all of them. The data show about 620,000 clones, around 15% seen once. The sequenced sample was naive CD4+ T cells from blood. The receptors here all came from a man aged 18 to 35 in good health.

The chain uses TRBV30 and TRBJ1-1; D gene ambiguous. V dropped 0 bases and J dropped 2 bases, with 19 bases sitting between them. CDR1 is GTSNPN, CDR2 SVGIG, per germline (reference sequence). This CDR3 is 17 amino acids long. CDR3 sequence reads: CAWSVSLRPTLNTEAFF. CDR3 bases: TGTGCCTGGAGTGTATCCCTCCGACCCACCCTTAACACTGAAGCTTTCTTT.

This chain uses TRBV28 with TRBJ1-4, with TRBD1 matching 10 bases. J gave up 6 bases and V 7 bases, and 11 bases lay outside the gene matches. This CDR3 has 16 residues. Germline V CDR1 and CDR2: MDHEN, SYDVKM. The CDR3 spells CASTAGQGLRDEKLFF. CDR3 nucleotide sequence: TGTGCCAGCACTGCGGGACAGGGGCTTCGGGATGAAAAACTGTTTTTT.

CDR3 in DNA: TGTGCCACCAGCCACGAACGACAGGGCTACGAGCAGTACTTC. Translating gives CATSHERQGYEQYF. V gene TRBV15 combines with J gene TRBJ2-7; TRBD1 matches at 7 bases. After removal of 5 bases from V and 3 bases from J, the junction contained 7 bases not matched to a gene. The CDR3 has 14 residues. The germline gives CDR1 LNHNV, CDR2 YYDKDF (reference sequence).

In nucleotides, the CDR3 is TGTGCCAGCAGCTTAGAGGCGGAATATGGCTACACCTTC. As protein: CASSLEAEYGYTF. The chain couples TRBV7-9 to TRBJ1-2; D ambiguous. In germline, CDR1 is SEHNR, CDR2 FQNEAQ (reference sequence). The V and J ends lost 1 base and 5 bases respectively, with 8 bases between them. This CDR3 comprises 13 residues. Using reference TRBV7-9 and TRBJ1-2 for the parts outside the CDR3, the full variable domain is DTGVSQNPRHKITKRGQNVTFRCDPISEHNRLYWYRQTLGQGPEFLTYFQNEAQLEKSRLLSDRFSAERPKGSFSTLEIQRTEQGDSAMYLCASSLEAEYGYTFGSGTRLTVV.

The rearrangement joins TRBV9 to TRBJ2-3; tentatively, D is TRBD1 (6 bases). V lost 1 base, J lost 6 bases, and 15 bases lay in between. Germline loops: CDR1 SGDLS, CDR2 YYNGEE. The CDR3 has 15 residues. CDR3 protein: CASSVSVARGDTQYF. The CDR3 region has the DNA TGTGCCAGCAGCGTATCGGTAGCGAGGGGGGATACGCAGTATTTT.

A few counts support this clone. The chain has TRBV7-2 and TRBJ2-2; D gene ambiguous. Germline loops: CDR1 SGHTA, CDR2 FQGNSA. There are 13 residues in the CDR3. V was shortened by 5 bases and J by 6 bases, with 10 bases between the two germline ends. The DNA for the CDR3 is TGTGCCAGCAGCCTCACCCCTTCCGGGGAGCTGTTTTTT. Residues: CASSLTPSGELFF.

The rearrangement links TRBV7-2 to TRBJ2-1; 10 nucleotides agree with TRBD2. The CDR3 is 15 amino acids. From germline, CDR1 is SGHTA and CDR2 FQGNSA. V shed 5 bases, J shed 3 bases, and the junction held 4 bases outside the gene matches. CDR3 coding DNA: TGTGCCAGCAGCCCATCTAGCGGGAGCTACAATGAGCAGTTCTTC. Its protein product is CASSPSSGSYNEQFF.

This clone has a handful of counts. The chain carries TRBV4-1 and TRBJ2-1; D remains unclear. CDR3 size: 12 residues. In germline, CDR1 is MGHRA, CDR2 YSYEKL. Trimming cost V 3 bases and J 7 bases, with 7 bases left between them. DNA of the CDR3: TGCGCCAGCAGCCAGACGGAAAATGAGCAGTTCTTC. Protein sequence: CASSQTENEQFF.

Worth noting for this clone: The identical CDR3 is also encoded by other nucleotide sequences in the sample. This chain connects TRBV5-4 to TRBJ2-7, with TRBD2 matching over 8 bases. The V and J ends lost 1 base and 1 base, in that order; junction bases with no gene match: 1. The CDR3 extends over 14 amino acids. Germline CDR1 SGHNT, CDR2 YYREEE (reference sequence). Here the CDR3 reads CASSLPGGSYEQYF. CDR3 DNA: TGTGCCAGCAGCTTGCCGGGGGGGTCCTACGAGCAGTACTTC.